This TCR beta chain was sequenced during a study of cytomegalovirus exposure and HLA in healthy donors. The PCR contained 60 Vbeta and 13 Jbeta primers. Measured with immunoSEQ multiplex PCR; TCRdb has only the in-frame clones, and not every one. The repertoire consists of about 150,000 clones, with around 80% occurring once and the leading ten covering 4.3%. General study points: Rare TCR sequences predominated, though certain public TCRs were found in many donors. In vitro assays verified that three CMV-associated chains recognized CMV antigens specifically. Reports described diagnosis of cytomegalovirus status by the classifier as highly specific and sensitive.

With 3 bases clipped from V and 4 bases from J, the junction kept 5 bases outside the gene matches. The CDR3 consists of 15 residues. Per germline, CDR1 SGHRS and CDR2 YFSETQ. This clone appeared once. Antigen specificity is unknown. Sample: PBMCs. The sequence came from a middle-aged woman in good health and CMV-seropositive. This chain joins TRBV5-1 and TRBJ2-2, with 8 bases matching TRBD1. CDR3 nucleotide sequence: TGCGCCAGCAGCTCGGACAGGGTAGGCACCGGGGAGCTGTTTTTT. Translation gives CASSSDRVGTGELFF.